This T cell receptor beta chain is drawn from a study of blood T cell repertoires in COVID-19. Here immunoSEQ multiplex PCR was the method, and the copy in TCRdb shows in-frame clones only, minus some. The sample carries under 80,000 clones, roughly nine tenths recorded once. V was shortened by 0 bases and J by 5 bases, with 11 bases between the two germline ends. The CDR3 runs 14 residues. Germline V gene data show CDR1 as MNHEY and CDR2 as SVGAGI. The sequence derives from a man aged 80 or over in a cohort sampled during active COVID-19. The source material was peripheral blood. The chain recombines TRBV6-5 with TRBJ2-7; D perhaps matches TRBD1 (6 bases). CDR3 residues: CASSYSHRAHEQYF. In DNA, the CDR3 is TGTGCCAGCAGTTACTCCCACAGGGCCCACGAGCAGTACTTC.